This entry concerns a single TCR beta chain. These data originate in a study of neoadjuvant nivolumab and ipilimumab in lung cancer. The CDR3 has 12 amino acids. Trimming removed 8 bases from V and 11 bases from J, with 18 bases in between. Germline values: CDR1 MNHNS, CDR2 SASEGT. The method was immunoSEQ multiplex PCR; TCRdb's version includes in-frame clones alone and lacks a portion of them. Of tens of thousands of clones detected, approximately 80% appear once; the ten largest clones hold roughly 6.1%. The J gene is TRBJ2-5, the V gene TRBV6-1, with D possibly being TRBD1 (6 bases). The TCR originated in an adult with non-small cell lung cancer. The sequences come from peripheral blood, collected before neoadjuvant nivolumab, alone or with ipilimumab. This chain's CDR3 is CASFDRRWEQYF. In DNA form, the CDR3 reads TGTGCCAGCTTCGACAGGCGCTGGGAGCAGTACTTC.